This passage covers 8 T cell receptor beta chains from one sample sequenced in a study of blood T cell repertoires in COVID-19. Sequenced by immunoSEQ multiplex PCR; TCRdb stores in-frame clones only, minus some. The sample records hundreds of thousands of clones, 80% to 90% being singletons. The sequenced sample consisted of PBMCs or T cells enriched from blood (not recorded which). All receptors come from a man between 18 and 35 years old who had recovered from COVID-19.

J is TRBJ2-1 and V is TRBV7-2; 8 nucleotides agree with TRBD2. The CDR3 covers 15 residues. CDR1 SGHTA and CDR2 FQGNSA come from the germline V gene. With V trimmed by 1 base and J by 3 bases, 2 bases remained unmatched. CDR3 coding DNA: TGTGCCAGCAGCTTAGGCGGGGGGCTCTACAATGAGCAGTTCTTC. Its translation: CASSLGGGLYNEQFF.

The J gene is TRBJ2-1, the V gene TRBV5-5; 7 bases align to TRBD2. The CDR3 extends over 16 amino acids. With 4 bases clipped from V and 1 base from J, the junction kept 8 bases outside the gene matches. Germline V lookup: CDR1 SGHKS, CDR2 YYEKEE (reference sequence). CDR3 protein: CASSGGLLHSYNEQFF. The CDR3 bases are TGTGCCAGCAGCGGGGGACTACTACATTCCTACAATGAGCAGTTCTTC. Complete variable domain (other parts from reference TRBV5-5 and TRBJ2-1): DAGVTQSPTHLIKTRGQQVTLRCSPISGHKSVSWYQQVLGQGPQFIFQYYEKEERGRGNFPDRFSARQFPNYSSELNVNALLLGDSALYLCASSGGLLHSYNEQFFGPGTRLTVL.

This chain connects TRBV7-9 to TRBJ1-2, with TRBD1 matching over 7 bases. CDR1 and CDR2 (germline): SEHNR, FQNEAQ (reference sequence). V was pared by 2 bases and J by 3 bases, with 3 bases of the junction left unmatched. The CDR3 is 14 amino acids. The CDR3 DNA follows: TGTGCCAGCAGCTTATACCAGGGGGACTATGGCTACACCTTC. This codes for CASSLYQGDYGYTF. Full variable domain (remainder filled in from reference TRBV7-9 and TRBJ1-2): DTGVSQNPRHKITKRGQNVTFRCDPISEHNRLYWYRQTLGQGPEFLTYFQNEAQLEKSRLLSDRFSAERPKGSFSTLEIQRTEQGDSAMYLCASSLYQGDYGYTFGSGTRLTVV.

The V gene is TRBV6-5, the J gene TRBJ2-7; 9 bases match TRBD1. CDR3 length: 15 residues. In germline, CDR1 is MNHEY, CDR2 SVGAGI. V lost 0 bases to trimming and J lost 0 bases; unmatched junction nucleotides: 0. The CDR3 region is CASSYSTGGSYEQYF. The CDR3 DNA reads TGTGCCAGCAGTTACTCGACAGGGGGCTCCTACGAGCAGTACTTC.

V gene TRBV4-1 combines with J gene TRBJ1-5; D possibly corresponds to TRBD1 (5 bases). The V gene lost 2 bases and the J gene lost 0 bases, with 11 bases spanning the gap. The germline V gene has CDR1 MGHRA and CDR2 YSYEKL. The length of the CDR3 is 16 residues. In DNA, the CDR3 is TGCGCCAGCAGCCAAAGCGCCACAGGTAGCAATCAGCCCCAGCATTTT. This gives the protein CASSQSATGSNQPQHF.

This chain joins TRBV7-9 and TRBJ1-6; no clear D gene. V lost 1 base and J 10 bases, leaving 8 bases between the germline ends. CDR1 and CDR2 (germline): SEHNR, FQNEAQ (reference sequence). This CDR3 has 13 residues. CDR3: CASSLESQSPLHF. As DNA, the CDR3 is TGTGCCAGCAGCTTAGAATCCCAATCACCCCTCCACTTT.

The chain joins TRBV9 to TRBJ1-2, with 11 nucleotides matching TRBD1. The V gene's germline CDR1 is SGDLS and CDR2 YYNGEE. Trimming removed 4 bases from V and 5 bases from J; junction bases left unmatched: 10. The CDR3 contains 16 residues. The CDR3 loop reads CASSPRTGGSPYGYTF. The CDR3 DNA reads TGTGCCAGCAGCCCCAGGACAGGGGGCTCGCCGTATGGCTACACCTTC.

This chain connects TRBV19 to TRBJ2-3; 12 positions agree with TRBD1. Trimming cost V 5 bases and J 6 bases; bases outside gene matches: 9. The germline gives CDR1 LNHDA, CDR2 SQIVND (reference sequence). CDR3 length: 16 amino acids. CDR3 sequence (DNA): TGTGCCAGTAGTCTCTTGGGGACAGGGGGCAGGGATACGCAGTATTTT. Amino acid sequence: CASSLLGTGGRDTQYF.